The 11 T cell receptor beta chains below come from one sample, sequenced in a study of cytomegalovirus exposure and HLA in healthy donors. Sequencing used immunoSEQ multiplex PCR; TCRdb keeps in-frame clones, though not all of them. Seen here are about 360,000 clones, roughly 88% observed once, and the top ten hold 0.65% to 0.95%. What was sequenced was PBMCs. The receptors originated from a woman between 18 and 29 years old in good health and CMV-seronegative.

The gene calls are TRBV2 and TRBJ2-2; 14 bases map to TRBD2. The CDR3 has 20 residues. V dropped 5 bases and J dropped 3; count of bases not matched to a gene: 14. Germline V CDR1 and CDR2: SNHLY, FYNNEI. The CDR3 DNA reads as TGTGCCAGCAGTCAAAGACCGGGACTAGCGGGAGACGATTACACCGGGGAGCTGTTTTTT. Translated, it gives CASSQRPGLAGDDYTGELFF.

The chain recombines TRBV6-5 with TRBJ1-1; TRBD1 might be the D (6 bases). The V end was cut by 0 bases, the J end by 1 base, with 9 bases between. CDR3 length: 15 amino acids. Germline V gene lookup returns CDR1 MNHEY and CDR2 SVGAGI. The CDR3 loop is CASSYSGHRNTEAFF. The CDR3 DNA reads as TGTGCCAGCAGTTACTCGGGACATAGGAACACTGAAGCTTTCTTT.

A word on this clone: Other DNA sequences within the sample encode an identical CDR3. CDR3 bases: TGTGCCAGCAGCTCCCAAGGGGCGGGGGGTTCCTACGAGCAGTACTTC. Protein product: CASSSQGAGGSYEQYF. The rearrangement uses TRBV7-6 and TRBJ2-7; 8 nucleotides line up with TRBD2. CDR1 and CDR2 (germline): SGHVS, FNYEAQ. Trimming at V came to 4 bases and at J to 1 base, leaving 9 bases not matched to a gene. This CDR3 region has 16 residues. Complete variable domain (other parts from reference TRBV7-6 and TRBJ2-7): GAGVSQSPRYKVTKRGQDVALRCDPISGHVSLYWYRQALGQGPEFLTYFNYEAQQDKSGLPNDRFSAERPEGSISTLTIQRTEQRDSAMYRCASSSQGAGGSYEQYFGPGTRLTVT.

The chain uses TRBV5-6 and TRBJ2-3; D is possibly TRBD2 (6 bases). This CDR3 region has 15 residues. Germline CDR1 and CDR2: SGHDT and YYEEEE. V was trimmed by 0 bases and J by 3 bases, leaving 11 bases between them. For the CDR3, the DNA is TGTGCCAGCAGCTTGGTCGGGGGTCAGACAGATACGCAGTATTTT. Amino acid sequence: CASSLVGGQTDTQYF.

The chain joins TRBV28 to TRBJ2-1, with 11 bases fitting TRBD2. Germline assignment: CDR1 MDHEN and CDR2 SYDVKM. CDR3 size: 16 residues. The trim removed 4 bases at V and 4 bases at J, leaving 6 bases unmatched. CDR3 nucleotide sequence: TGTGCCAGCAGTTCTCCTAGCGGGAGGAGGTACAATGAGCAGTTCTTC. It encodes CASSSPSGRRYNEQFF.

This chain joins TRBV30 and TRBJ2-5, with D perhaps TRBD1 (6 bases). Trimming took off 5 bases at V and 9 bases at J, with 13 bases between the two ends. The germline V gene has CDR1 GTSNPN and CDR2 SVGIG (reference sequence). The CDR3 spans 11 residues. CDR3 protein: CAWGTSGAQYF. In nucleotides, the CDR3 is TGTGCCTGGGGGACGTCAGGGGCCCAGTACTTC. The variable domain in full, with the rest retrieved from reference TRBV30 and TRBJ2-5, is SQTIHQWPATLVQPVGSPLSLECTVEGTSNPNLYWYRQAAGRGLQLLFYSVGIGQISSEVPQNLSASRPQDRQFILSSKKLLLSDSGFYLCAWGTSGAQYFGPGTRLLVL.

The rearrangement joins TRBV9 to TRBJ1-4; TRBD1 might be the D (5 bases). Looked up from germline, CDR1 is SGDLS and CDR2 is YYNGEE. Trimming stripped 0 bases from V and 5 bases from J, with 14 bases between. This CDR3 region has 16 residues. CDR3 nucleotide sequence: TGTGCCAGCAGCGTAGATCTTAGGGGTAGGAATGAAAAACTGTTTTTT. It codes for CASSVDLRGRNEKLFF.

J is TRBJ2-7 and V is TRBV7-9; TRBD2 matches at 13 bases. The CDR3 runs 17 residues. CDR1 and CDR2 from the germline V gene are SEHNR and FQNEAQ (reference sequence). The ends lost 5 bases at V and 5 bases at J; junction bases unmatched: 12. In nucleotides, the CDR3 is TGTGCCAGCAGCCCGCGACTAGCGGGGGGCCCCCGCCACGAGCAGTACTTC. The encoded protein is CASSPRLAGGPRHEQYF.

J is TRBJ1-4 and V is TRBV7-9; 12 nucleotides align to TRBD1. The CDR3 extends over 19 amino acids. V was pared by 5 bases and J by 3 bases, with 13 bases of the junction left unmatched. Germline V gives CDR1 SEHNR, CDR2 FQNEAQ (reference sequence). The chain's CDR3 is CASSHRPGTGGDANEKLFF. The CDR3, as DNA: TGTGCCAGCAGCCATCGACCCGGGACAGGGGGCGATGCTAATGAAAAACTGTTTTTT. The whole variable domain, remainder taken from reference TRBV7-9 and TRBJ1-4, is DTGVSQNPRHKITKRGQNVTFRCDPISEHNRLYWYRQTLGQGPEFLTYFQNEAQLEKSRLLSDRFSAERPKGSFSTLEIQRTEQGDSAMYLCASSHRPGTGGDANEKLFFGSGTQLSVL.

J is TRBJ2-5 and V is TRBV4-2; tentative D call: TRBD2 (6 bases). The CDR3 runs 14 residues. Trimming shortened V by 3 bases and J by 4 bases, and 12 bases separated the two germline ends. The germline V gene encodes CDR1 LGHNA and CDR2 YNFKEQ. Written as DNA, the CDR3 is TGTGCCAGCAGCCATCCCATGGGGGGAGAGACCCAGTACTTC. Translating it yields CASSHPMGGETQYF.

V usage is TRBV23-1 and J usage is TRBJ1-5, with no clear D. TRBV23-1 is sorted into the ORF group, with uncertain function. CDR3 length: 17 residues. V gave up 6 bases and J gave up 1 base, with 19 bases separating them. DNA of the CDR3: TGCGCCAGCAGCCCGGCCCGGAGGGTACCGAGCAATCAGCCCCAGCATTTT. It encodes CASSPARRVPSNQPQHF.